The clone carrying this T cell receptor (beta chain) has a handful of counts. Unique molecular identifiers were used in preparing the TCRbeta library. One entry per CDR3 protein, called by TCRdb with MiXCR from the PCR reads. There are some 81,000 distinct CDR3 sequences in the sample; around an eighth occur only once, and about 26% lies in the top ten. This entry comes from a study of T-cell reconstitution after alpha-beta-depleted transplantation in children. The input for sequencing was PBMCs, mostly from graft donor cells, taken 180 days after TCRalphabeta/CD19-depleted stem cell transplant. The sequence came from a male patient between 2 and 10 years old who had a stem cell transplant for acute lymphoblastic leukemia, so the T cells may come from the graft donor.

This CDR3 reads CASSFGPANTGELFF. Here the CDR3 DNA reads TGTGCCAGCAGCTTTGGGCCCGCGAACACCGGGGAGCTGTTTTTT. V gene TRBV5-5 combines with J gene TRBJ2-2; no firm D call. Trimming pared 2 bases from V and 0 bases from J, leaving 8 bases between. From germline, CDR1 is SGHKS and CDR2 YYEKEE (reference sequence). The CDR3 is made up of 15 amino acids.